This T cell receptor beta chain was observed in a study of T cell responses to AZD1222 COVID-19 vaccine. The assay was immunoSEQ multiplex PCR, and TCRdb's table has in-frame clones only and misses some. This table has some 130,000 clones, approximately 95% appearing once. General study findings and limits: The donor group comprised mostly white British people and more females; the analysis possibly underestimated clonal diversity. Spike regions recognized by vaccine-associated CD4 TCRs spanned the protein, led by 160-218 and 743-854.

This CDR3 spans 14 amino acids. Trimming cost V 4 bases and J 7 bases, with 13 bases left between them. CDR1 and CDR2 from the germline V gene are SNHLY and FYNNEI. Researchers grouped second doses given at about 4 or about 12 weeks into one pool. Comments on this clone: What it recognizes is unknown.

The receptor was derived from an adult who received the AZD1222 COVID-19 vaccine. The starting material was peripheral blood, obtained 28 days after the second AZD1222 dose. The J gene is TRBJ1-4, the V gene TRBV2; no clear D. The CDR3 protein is CASSVAEGVEKLFF. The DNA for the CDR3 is TGTGCCAGCAGTGTAGCGGAGGGAGTTGAAAAACTGTTTTTT.